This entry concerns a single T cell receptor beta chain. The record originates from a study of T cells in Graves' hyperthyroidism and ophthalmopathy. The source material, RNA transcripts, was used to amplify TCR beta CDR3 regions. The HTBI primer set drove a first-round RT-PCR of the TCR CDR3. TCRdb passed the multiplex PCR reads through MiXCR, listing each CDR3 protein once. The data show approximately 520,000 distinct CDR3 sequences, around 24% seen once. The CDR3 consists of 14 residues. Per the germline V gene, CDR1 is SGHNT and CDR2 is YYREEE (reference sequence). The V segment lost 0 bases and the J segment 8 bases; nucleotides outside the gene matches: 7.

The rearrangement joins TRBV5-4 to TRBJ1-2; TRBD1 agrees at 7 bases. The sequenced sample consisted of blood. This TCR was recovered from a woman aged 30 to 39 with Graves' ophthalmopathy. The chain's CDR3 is CASSLGRGARGYTF. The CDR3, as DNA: TGTGCCAGCAGCTTGGGCAGGGGGGCTCGGGGCTACACCTTC. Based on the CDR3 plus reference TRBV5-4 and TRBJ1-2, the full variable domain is ETGVTQSPTHLIKTRGQQVTLRCSSQSGHNTVSWYQQALGQGPQFIFQYYREEENGRGNFPPRFSGLQFPNYSSELNVNALELDDSALYLCASSLGRGARGYTFGSGTRLTVV.